Below, 19 T cell receptor beta chains from the same sample are listed, as sequenced in a study of blood T cells in healthy people across ages. Together with a sample-barcoded 5' primer, a J-beta primer mix was included in a second PCR lasting 7 to 11 cycles. TCRdb ran MiXCR on the 5' RACE reads and lists one entry per CDR3 protein. The top ten clones hold 25% to 35% of a sample with hundreds of thousands of distinct CDR3 sequences, 35% to 50% of them seen once. The sequencing sample was made of blood. The receptor source for this set is an elderly man in good health.

With regard to this clonotype: The junction shows a germline mismatch at one end, possibly a read error. The CDR3 DNA sequence: TGTGCCTGGAGTGTAAGCACGAACACTGAAACTTTCTTT. Its translation: CAWSVSTNTETFF. V is TRBV30 and J is TRBJ1-1; D is unclear. This CDR3 comprises 13 residues. Germline V lookup: CDR1 GTSNPN, CDR2 SVGIG (reference sequence).

This clonotype was recorded a few times. The CDR3 nucleotides read TGTGCCAGCAGCCAAGACCCAGGGGGGCACACTGAAGCTTTCTTT. Its translation: CASSQDPGGHTEAFF. This chain uses TRBV4-2 with TRBJ1-1; 7 nucleotides match TRBD1. This CDR3 has 15 amino acids. The germline CDR1 and CDR2 sequences are LGHNA and YNFKEQ. V lost 0 bases to trimming and J lost 3 bases; unmatched junction nucleotides: 4.

V gene TRBV18 combines with J gene TRBJ2-1; D possibly corresponds to TRBD2 (5 bases). This CDR3 is built from 13 residues. Germline values: CDR1 KGHSH, CDR2 LQKENI. V gave up 6 bases and J gave up 14 bases, with 20 bases separating them. CDR3 bases: TGTGCCAGCTCCCCCGAGGGTCTAGCTGTTGAGTTCTTC. This gives the protein CASSPEGLAVEFF.

This clonotype was counted at least ten times. The gene calls are TRBV7-9 and TRBJ2-7; 9 bases align to TRBD1. CDR1 is SEHNR, CDR2 FQNEAQ, per germline (reference sequence). The CDR3 extends over 15 amino acids. Trimming removed 2 bases from V and 0 bases from J; junction bases left unmatched: 2. CDR3 in amino acids: CASSLKTGGSYEQYF. Here the CDR3 DNA reads TGTGCCAGCAGCTTAAAGACAGGGGGCTCCTACGAGCAGTACTTC.

The V gene is TRBV20-1, the J gene TRBJ1-1, with TRBD1 matching over 9 bases. Germline V gene lookup returns CDR1 DFQATT and CDR2 SNEGSKA (reference sequence). This CDR3 spans 14 amino acids. The V and J ends lost 0 bases and 5 bases, in that order; junction bases with no gene match: 4. This CDR3 is CSAREGQGGTEAFF. The CDR3 nucleotides are TGCAGTGCTAGAGAGGGACAGGGTGGGACTGAAGCTTTCTTT.

As DNA, the CDR3 is TGCAGTGCTAGTCAAGGGTTCGAGGATTCACCCCTCCACTTT. It specifies CSASQGFEDSPLHF. The chain combines TRBV20-1 with TRBJ1-6; D unclear. Germline CDR1 is DFQATT and CDR2 is SNEGSKA (reference sequence). The CDR3 consists of 14 residues. V lost 3 bases and J lost 8, with 14 bases in between.

This clonotype turned up a few times. The chain carries TRBV6-2 or TRBV6-3 and TRBJ2-4; a possible D gene is TRBD1 (6 bases). Trimming shortened V by 7 bases and J by 1 base, and 14 bases separated the two germline ends. Germline values: CDR1 MNHEY, CDR2 SVGEGT. The CDR3 extends over 15 amino acids. CDR3 amino acids: CASMATGFAKNIQYF. CDR3 in DNA: TGTGCCAGCATGGCCACAGGGTTCGCCAAAAACATTCAGTACTTC.

This clonotype was picked up many times. CDR3: CASSPPATDQETQYF. In DNA, the CDR3 is TGTGCCAGCAGCCCCCCCGCGACAGACCAAGAGACCCAGTACTTC. J is TRBJ2-5 and V is TRBV7-2; D may be TRBD1 (5 bases). The CDR3 has 15 amino acids. The V gene's germline CDR1 is SGHTA and CDR2 FQGNSA. Trimming took 5 bases from V and 0 from J, leaving 13 bases between them.

As concerns this clonotype: A much larger clone is a single base away; this may be a read error. The gene calls are TRBV6-5 and TRBJ2-4; D perhaps matches TRBD1 (5 bases). TRBJ2-7 explains the end of the DNA better; the J call may be wrong. The germline V gene encodes CDR1 MNHEY and CDR2 SVGAGI. The CDR3 spans 14 residues. The DNA of the CDR3 is TGTGCCAGCAGTTACTGTGACAGACCTGACGAGCAGTACTTC. Protein product: CASSYCDRPDEQYF.

This clonotype has just a few counts. This chain connects TRBV7-2 to TRBJ1-6, with 10 bases fitting TRBD1. Unmatched junction bases numbered 4, after V lost 4 bases and J lost 10 bases. Germline-derived CDR1 and CDR2 are SGHTA and FQGNSA. This CDR3 contains 14 residues. CDR3 nucleotides: TGTGCCAGCAGCTCCGGGACAGGGGCCTCACCCCTCCACTTT. Its translation is CASSSGTGASPLHF.

V is TRBV29-1 and J is TRBJ2-3; the D is unclear. There are 13 residues in the CDR3. V was pared by 5 bases and J by 2 bases, with 11 bases between. Per germline, CDR1 SQVTM and CDR2 ANQGSEA. The CDR3 DNA is TGCAGCGTTTTGCCCCTACCCACAGATACGCAGTATTTT. Its translation is CSVLPLPTDTQYF.

There are a few counts of this clonotype. V and J are TRBV5-1 and TRBJ1-2; D might be TRBD1 (5 bases). Germline V gives CDR1 SGHRS, CDR2 YFSETQ. Trimming took 2 bases from V and 6 from J, leaving 17 bases between them. This CDR3 spans 15 amino acids. The CDR3 reads CASSFPTGAGDGYTF. The CDR3 DNA is TGCGCCAGCAGCTTCCCAACAGGTGCTGGGGATGGCTACACCTTC.

J is TRBJ2-1 and V is TRBV5-6, with D tentatively TRBD1 (5 bases). Between the trimmed V and J ends, which lost 0 bases and 14 bases, there was a span of 12 bases. Germline loops: CDR1 SGHDT, CDR2 YYEEEE. The CDR3 runs to 12 residues. The CDR3, as DNA: TGTGCCAGCAGCTTGGCGTGGGGCGGTGAGTTCTTC. Amino acids: CASSLAWGGEFF.

This chain connects TRBV7-2 to TRBJ1-3; the match to TRBD1 covers 8 bases. The germline V gene encodes CDR1 SGHTA and CDR2 FQGNSA. This CDR3 has 14 amino acids. V lost 4 bases, J lost 4 bases, and 3 bases stayed unmatched. The CDR3 bases are TGTGCCAGCAGCTCCGGACAGGGCGGAAACACCATATATTTT. This sequence encodes CASSSGQGGNTIYF.

The chain carries TRBV6-5 and TRBJ2-5, with D maybe TRBD2 (6 bases). The assigned J gene may be wrong: the sequence end matches TRBJ2-7 better. Germline V lookup: CDR1 MNHEY, CDR2 SVGAGI. The CDR3 sequence is 16 residues long. The CDR3 is CASRPGGLLNDYEQYF. As DNA, the CDR3 is TGTGCCAGCAGACCCGGGGGACTTCTAAACGATTACGAGCAGTACTTC.

This sequence joins TRBV7-2 and TRBJ2-3; 8 bases line up with TRBD2. V shed 0 bases, J shed 2 bases, and the junction held 1 base outside the gene matches. CDR1 and CDR2 from the germline V gene are SGHTA and FQGNSA. This CDR3 contains 15 residues. The CDR3 protein is CASSLASGDTDTQYF. CDR3 nucleotides: TGTGCCAGCAGCTTAGCTAGCGGGGACACAGATACGCAGTATTTT.

This clonotype was recorded only once. The chain links TRBV7-8 to TRBJ2-7; 10 bases are shared with TRBD1. There are 15 residues in the CDR3. The germline CDR1 and CDR2 sequences are SGHVS and FQNEAQ. V gave up 2 bases and J gave up 5 bases; unmatched junction bases: 6. CDR3 sequence reads: CASSLRGQGHDEQYF. CDR3 bases: TGTGCCAGCAGCTTAAGGGGACAGGGGCACGACGAGCAGTACTTC.

Points on this clonotype: A much larger clone sits a single nucleotide away, making a read error possible. This rearrangement joins TRBV29-1 to TRBJ2-5, with D possibly TRBD2 on 5 matching bases. V was trimmed by 7 bases and J by 5 bases, leaving 17 bases between them. The CDR3 has 13 residues. Per germline, CDR1 SQVTM and CDR2 ANQGSEA. This chain's CDR3 is CSAKVSWRETQYF. The CDR3 DNA sequence: TGCAGCGCCAAGGTTTCTTGGAGGGAGACCCAGTACTTC.

This clonotype was seen a handful of times. The chain uses TRBV6-1 and TRBJ2-7; TRBD1 matches at 8 bases. The J segment lost 2 bases and the V segment lost 7 bases, leaving 10 bases of the junction unmatched. Germline loops: CDR1 MNHNS, CDR2 SASEGT. The CDR3 sequence is 15 residues long. The CDR3 here is CASNPDRGLAYEQYF. CDR3 coding DNA: TGTGCCAGCAACCCAGACAGGGGCCTTGCCTACGAGCAGTACTTC.